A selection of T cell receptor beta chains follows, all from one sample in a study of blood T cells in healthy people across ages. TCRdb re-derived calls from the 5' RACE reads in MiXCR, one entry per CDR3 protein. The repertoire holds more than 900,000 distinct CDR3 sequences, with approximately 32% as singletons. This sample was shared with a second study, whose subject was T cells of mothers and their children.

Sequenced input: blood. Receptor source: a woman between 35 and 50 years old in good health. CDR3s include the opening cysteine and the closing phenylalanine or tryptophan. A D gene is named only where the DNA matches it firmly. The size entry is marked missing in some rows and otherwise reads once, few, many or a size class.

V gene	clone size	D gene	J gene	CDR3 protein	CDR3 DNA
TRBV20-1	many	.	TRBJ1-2	CSARGGAVGYTF	TGCAGTGCTAGAGGGGGGGCCGTTGGCTACACCTTC
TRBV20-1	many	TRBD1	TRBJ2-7	CSARPQGALTEQYF	TGCAGTGCTAGGCCCCAGGGGGCTTTAACCGAGCAGTACTTC
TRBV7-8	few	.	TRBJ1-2	CASSLEVSTNYGYTF	TGTGCCAGCAGCTTAGAGGTCAGCACTAACTATGGCTACACCTTC
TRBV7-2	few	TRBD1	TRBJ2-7	CASSLDTTGSEQYF	TGTGCCAGCAGCTTAGATACGACAGGGAGCGAGCAGTACTTC
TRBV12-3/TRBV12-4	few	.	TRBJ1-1	CASTGPPGWEAFF	TGTGCCAGCACCGGACCGCCGGGCTGGGAAGCTTTCTTT
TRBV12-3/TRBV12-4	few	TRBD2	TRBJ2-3	CASSHRTSGGGDTQYF	TGTGCCAGCAGTCACCGGACTAGCGGGGGAGGAGATACGCAGTATTTT
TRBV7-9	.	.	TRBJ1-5	CASSLGNLPDQPQHF	TGTGCCAGCAGCTTAGGGAATCTTCCCGATCAGCCCCAGCATTTT
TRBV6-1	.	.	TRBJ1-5	CASMGTSGQPQHF	TGTGCCAGCATGGGGACATCAGGTCAGCCCCAGCATTTT
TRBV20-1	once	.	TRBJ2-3	CKIGTDTQYF	TGCAAAATTGGGACAGATACGCAGTATTTT
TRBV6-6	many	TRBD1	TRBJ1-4	CASRPPGQGDEKLFF	TGTGCCAGCAGACCTCCGGGACAGGGGGATGAAAAACTGTTTTTT
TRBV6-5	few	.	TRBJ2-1	CASSSPQGHNEQFF	TGTGCCAGCAGCTCACCCCAGGGTCACAATGAGCAGTTCTTC
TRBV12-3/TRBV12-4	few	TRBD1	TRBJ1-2	CASSSGTGANYGYTF	TGTGCCAGCAGTTCCGGGACAGGGGCGAACTATGGCTACACCTTC
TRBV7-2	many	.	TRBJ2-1	CASSLAQGFSSYNEQFF	TGTGCCAGCAGCTTAGCACAAGGGTTCTCCTCCTACAATGAGCAGTTCTTC
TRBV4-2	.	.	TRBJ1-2	CASSQDRRVQANYGYTF	TGTGCCAGCAGCCAAGATCGAAGGGTTCAAGCTAACTATGGCTACACCTTC
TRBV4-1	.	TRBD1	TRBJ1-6	CASSQGSARGIRSPLHF	TGCGCCAGCAGCCAAGGGTCAGCCAGGGGGATTAGATCACCCCTCCACTTT
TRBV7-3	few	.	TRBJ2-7	CASSQRGGGTEPYEQYF	TGTGCCAGCAGCCAAAGGGGAGGGGGGACGGAGCCCTACGAGCAGTACTTC
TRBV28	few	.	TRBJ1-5	CASSLSGRYNQPQHF	TGTGCCAGCAGTTTATCGGGACGCTACAATCAGCCCCAGCATTTT
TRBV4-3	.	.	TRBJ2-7	CASSQGGRGGLNEQYF	TGCGCCAGCAGCCAAGGTGGCCGAGGGGGGCTAAACGAGCAGTACTTC